Below, one T cell receptor beta chain is given with its context. This sample is part of a study of blood T cell repertoires in COVID-19. Study at large: The samples span acute and convalescent COVID-19 from the United States, Italy and Spain. T cells, B-cell-depleted T cells, or PBMCs provided the cDNA or gDNA that served as material.

V was cut by 3 bases and J by 7 bases, with 10 bases left in between. The CDR3 spans 14 residues. The germline CDR1 and CDR2 sequences are MNHEY and SMNVEV (reference sequence). Authors' data handling: Reference gene primer amplification yielded estimated nucleated cell counts. Using immunoSEQ multiplex PCR, the repertoire was profiled, and TCRdb retains in-frame clones only, with some absent. V and J calls and clone size are copied from that table; D and trimming were computed from the DNA. The sample lists under 200,000 clones, approximately 86% seen once, with 2.5% to 4% in the top ten. Sequences were obtained from peripheral blood. This chain joins TRBV27 and TRBJ1-6, with a tentative D call TRBD1 (6 bases). This TCR derives from a man between 65 and 80 years old with acute or convalescent COVID-19. The CDR3 loop reads CASSFSQGNSPLHF. CDR3 nucleotide sequence: TGTGCCAGCAGTTTCTCGCAGGGGAATTCACCCCTCCACTTT.